Presented here are 23 T cell receptor beta chains from one specimen sequenced in a study of blood T cell repertoires in COVID-19. Clones were read by immunoSEQ multiplex PCR, and TCRdb kept only the in-frame ones, dropping some. Of 85,000 to 120,000 clones in the sample, 75% to 90% are singletons; the top ten hold under 6.5%. Sample: peripheral blood. The source of these receptors is a woman aged 50 to 65 with COVID-19, enrolled during active disease.

The chain links TRBV12-3 or TRBV12-4 to TRBJ2-7; 7 bases are a match to TRBD2. The ends lost 5 bases at V and 9 bases at J; junction bases unmatched: 7. The CDR3 consists of 12 residues. The CDR3 spells CASSPVGGTQYF. In DNA form, the CDR3 reads TGTGCCAGCAGTCCTGTGGGGGGGACGCAGTACTTC.

This chain links TRBV5-1 with TRBJ1-5; 8 bases are shared with TRBD1. The V gene's germline CDR1 is SGHRS and CDR2 YFSETQ. V shed 4 bases and J 6 bases; nucleotides not matched to a gene: 6. The CDR3 extends over 14 amino acids. CDR3 region: CASSPGQGGQPQHF. The CDR3, as DNA: TGCGCCAGCAGCCCCGGACAGGGAGGTCAGCCCCAGCATTTT.

V and J are TRBV11-2 and TRBJ1-6; 7 bases map to TRBD1. This CDR3 is built from 15 residues. The junction had 10 bases not matched to a gene; V was cut back by 5 bases and J by 9 bases. Germline V gene lookup returns CDR1 SGHAT and CDR2 FQNNGV. The CDR3 region is CASSPSDRRASPLHF. The CDR3 DNA is TGTGCCAGCAGCCCATCGGACAGGAGGGCTTCACCCCTCCACTTT.

The rearrangement links TRBV9 to TRBJ1-2; 9 nucleotides align to TRBD1. The CDR3 is 15 amino acids. Germline V CDR1 and CDR2: SGDLS, YYNGEE. J lost 2 bases, V lost 0 bases, and 2 bases had no gene match. This CDR3 reads CASSVEGTGNYGYTF. The CDR3, as DNA: TGTGCCAGCAGCGTAGAAGGGACAGGGAACTATGGCTACACCTTC.

The V and J genes are TRBV7-2 and TRBJ2-5, with 8 bases matching TRBD2. Trimming cost V 2 bases and J 2 bases; bases outside gene matches: 4. The germline V gene has CDR1 SGHTA and CDR2 FQGNSA. The CDR3 runs 15 residues. DNA of the CDR3: TGTGCCAGCAGCTTATCTAGCGGGTTACAAGAGACCCAGTACTTC. The encoded protein is CASSLSSGLQETQYF.

The chain couples TRBV30 to TRBJ1-5, with unresolved D. The CDR3 is 15 amino acids. Germline CDR1 is GTSNPN and CDR2 is SVGIG (reference sequence). Trimming cost V 5 bases and J 0 bases, with 14 bases left between them. The CDR3 nucleotides are TGTGCCTGGGGAGGGCGGGCATATAGCAATCAGCCCCAGCATTTT. Its protein product is CAWGGRAYSNQPQHF.

V and J are TRBV2 and TRBJ2-5, with 10 bases fitting TRBD2. The CDR3 is 15 amino acids. Germline values: CDR1 SNHLY, CDR2 FYNNEI. J gave up 2 bases and V 6 bases, and 6 bases lay outside the gene matches. CDR3 sequence: CASRQAGGVQETQYF. DNA of the CDR3: TGTGCCAGCAGGCAAGCGGGGGGGGTACAAGAGACCCAGTACTTC.

The chain recombines TRBV10-3 with TRBJ2-3; 9 positions match TRBD1. CDR1 is ENHRY and CDR2 is SYGVKD in the germline V gene. CDR3 length: 13 residues. J gave up 1 base and V 11 bases, and 4 bases lay outside the gene matches. For the CDR3, the DNA is TGTGCCTCACGGACAGGGGGCACAGATACGCAGTATTTT. It encodes CASRTGGTDTQYF.

The V gene is TRBV19, the J gene TRBJ2-3, with 9 bases lining up with TRBD1. CDR3 length: 15 amino acids. The germline V gene has CDR1 LNHDA and CDR2 SQIVND (reference sequence). The V gene end was trimmed by 6 bases and the J gene end by 0 bases; junction bases not matched to a gene: 4. The CDR3 DNA reads as TGTGCCAGTAGGGGACAGGGAGCTAGCACAGATACGCAGTATTTT. Protein product: CASRGQGASTDTQYF.

The CDR3 nucleotides read TGTGCCAGCAAGGACAGGGGGCTTTACTTGGATGGCTACACCTTC. Protein product: CASKDRGLYLDGYTF. The chain couples TRBV2 to TRBJ1-2, with 11 bases fitting TRBD1. The CDR3 is 15 residues long. V trimming: 7 bases; J trimming: 6 bases; junction bases outside the gene matches: 10. Germline V gene data show CDR1 as SNHLY and CDR2 as FYNNEI.

This clone was observed a single time. J is TRBJ2-7 and V is TRBV2, with TRBD2 matching over 12 bases. This CDR3 contains 15 residues. Germline V gene data show CDR1 as SNHLY and CDR2 as FYNNEI. The V segment lost 6 bases and the J segment 6 bases; nucleotides outside the gene matches: 9. The CDR3 loop is CASRPRTSGVGEQYF. In DNA form, the CDR3 reads TGTGCCAGCAGACCTAGGACTAGCGGGGTTGGCGAGCAGTACTTC.

The genes are TRBV24-1 and TRBJ1-5; unclear D gene. CDR3 length: 15 residues. Trimming left V 4 bases short and J 2 bases short, with 11 bases between. Germline V gene sequence: CDR1 KGHDR, CDR2 SFDVKD. CDR3 protein: CATSDGLGGNQPQHF. CDR3 DNA sequence: TGTGCCACCAGTGACGGACTCGGGGGCAATCAGCCCCAGCATTTT.

This sequence joins TRBV4-3 and TRBJ2-3, with a tentative D call TRBD1 (6 bases). V shed 3 bases and J shed 3 bases, with 13 bases lying between them. There are 15 residues in the CDR3. Per the germline V gene, CDR1 is LGHNA and CDR2 is YSLEER. CDR3 protein: CASSQVTGTTDTQYF. The CDR3 DNA follows: TGCGCCAGCAGCCAGGTAACAGGGACGACAGATACGCAGTATTTT.

The V call is TRBV30, the J call TRBJ2-6, with TRBD1 matching 10 bases. Germline V gene data show CDR1 as GTSNPN and CDR2 as SVGIG (reference sequence). The trim removed 5 bases at V and 4 bases at J, leaving 2 bases unmatched. The CDR3 extends over 14 amino acids. CDR3 sequence reads: CAWDRGRGANVLTF. Written as DNA, the CDR3 is TGTGCCTGGGACAGGGGGCGGGGGGCCAACGTCCTGACTTTC.

The J gene is TRBJ2-7, the V gene TRBV6-5, with TRBD2 identical over 10 bases. The CDR3 is 13 amino acids. Germline V CDR1 and CDR2: MNHEY, SVGAGI. Trimming took 6 bases from V and 5 from J; bases not matched to a gene: 4. The CDR3 DNA reads TGTGCCAGCAGACTAGCGGGGTCCCACGAGCAGTACTTC. Its protein product is CASRLAGSHEQYF.

The chain carries TRBV4-1 and TRBJ2-2; 7 bases match TRBD1. CDR3 length equals 16 residues. The junction had 1 base not matched to a gene; V was cut back by 0 bases and J by 0 bases. CDR1 is MGHRA and CDR2 is YSYEKL in the germline V gene. CDR3 in DNA: TGCGCCAGCAGCCAAGACGGGACAGCGAACACCGGGGAGCTGTTTTTT. It is translated as CASSQDGTANTGELFF.

The chain couples TRBV21-1 to TRBJ1-1; the DNA was not used to check the table's D call, TRBD1. TRBV21-1 is labeled a pseudogene. CDR3 length: 12 amino acids. CDR3 in DNA: TGTGCCAGCACTTACAGGGTCACTGAAGCTTTCTTT. Residues: CASTYRVTEAFF.

The rearrangement joins TRBV23-1 to TRBJ1-4; 8 nucleotides align to TRBD1. TRBV23-1 carries the ORF label, with uncertain function. The CDR3 runs 15 residues. The V segment lost 4 bases and the J segment 8 bases; nucleotides outside the gene matches: 9. CDR3 sequence (DNA): TGCGCCAGCAGTCGACCGGACAGGGCGGGCGAAAAACTGTTTTTT. Amino acid sequence: CASSRPDRAGEKLFF.

The genes are TRBV7-3 and TRBJ2-5; D unresolved. CDR1 is SGHTA, CDR2 FQGTGA, per germline. Trimming took off 1 base at V and 1 base at J, with 7 bases between the two ends. The CDR3 has 14 residues. The CDR3 spells CASSLNGGQETQYF. The CDR3 nucleotides are TGTGCCAGCAGCTTAAATGGCGGCCAAGAGACCCAGTACTTC.

The chain is built from TRBV3-1 (or the pseudogene TRBV3-2) and TRBJ2-6, with no clear D. Per the germline V gene, CDR1 is LGHDT and CDR2 is YNNKEL (reference sequence). V was trimmed by 1 base and J by 0 bases, leaving 7 bases between them. CDR3 length: 16 residues. CDR3 sequence reads: CASSQGHNSGANVLTF. The CDR3 DNA reads TGTGCCAGCAGCCAAGGGCACAACTCTGGGGCCAACGTCCTGACTTTC.

This rearrangement joins TRBV4-2 to TRBJ2-2; TRBD2 agrees at 16 bases. Per the germline V gene, CDR1 is LGHNA and CDR2 is YNFKEQ. This CDR3 has 19 residues. V shed 2 bases, J shed 4 bases, and the junction held 7 bases outside the gene matches. The CDR3 region is CASSQTGLAGGLITGELFF. The CDR3 coding sequence is TGTGCCAGCAGCCAAACGGGACTAGCGGGGGGGCTTATCACCGGGGAGCTGTTTTTT.

The chain has TRBV7-3 and TRBJ2-7, with D possibly TRBD1 on 6 matching bases. Germline lookup yields CDR1 SGHTA and CDR2 FQGTGA. The CDR3 totals 13 residues. V shed 8 bases and J shed 4 bases, with 15 bases lying between them. CDR3: CASSEDRFYEQYF. DNA of the CDR3: TGTGCCAGCTCAGAGGACAGATTTTACGAGCAGTACTTC. The full variable domain, in which reference TRBV7-3 and TRBJ2-7 provide the parts outside the CDR3, is GAGVSQTPSNKVTEKGKYVELRCDPISGHTALYWYRQSLGQGPEFLIYFQGTGAADDSGLPNDRFFAVRPEGSVSTLKIQRTERGDSAVYLCASSEDRFYEQYFGPGTRLTVT.

The CDR3 sequence is CAWSRGQQYNEQFF. CDR3 DNA sequence: TGTGCCTGGAGTAGGGGGCAGCAATACAATGAGCAGTTCTTC. The chain combines TRBV30 with TRBJ2-1, with 7 bases identical to TRBD1. This CDR3 region has 14 residues. Per the germline V gene, CDR1 is GTSNPN and CDR2 is SVGIG (reference sequence). V lost 2 bases and J lost 4; bases outside the gene matches: 5.